The next 27 T cell receptor beta chains were all read from a single sample in a study of regulatory T cells in long-lasting Graves disease. As to time point: newly diagnosed GD, antithyroid drugs for less than 3 months. TCR sequences were obtained from RNA taken from PBMCs. Building of the TCR beta libraries involved iRepertoire HTBI primers and Arm-PCR of CDR3 regions. MiXCR, applied by TCRdb to the multiplex PCR reads, yields one record per CDR3 protein. The top ten clones hold approximately 16% of a sample with 440,000 or so distinct CDR3 sequences, about 16% of them seen once. Another study also made use of these data, one on T cells in Graves' hyperthyroidism and ophthalmopathy.

The sample was peripheral blood mononuclear cells (PBMCs), taken at new diagnosis, from a patient treated with antithyroid drugs. All receptors come from a woman in her thirties with Graves disease.

This clonotype showed up many times. The chain couples TRBV3-1 to TRBJ1-4; TRBD1 agrees at 11 bases. Trimming cost V 3 bases and J 16 bases; bases outside gene matches: 16. This CDR3 is built from 16 residues. In germline, CDR1 is LGHDT, CDR2 YNNKEL (reference sequence). The CDR3 spells CASSHGVGTGGNRAFF. CDR3 DNA: TGTGCCAGCAGCCACGGGGTCGGGACAGGGGGTAATCGGGCGTTTTTT.

At least ten counts were recorded for this clonotype. At one boundary the junction diverges from the germline segment, which might be a read error. The CDR3, as DNA: TGTGCCAGCAGGTTAAGGAAAGAGCAAGAGACCCAGTACTTC. This encodes CASRLRKEQETQYF. The gene calls are TRBV7-3 and TRBJ2-1; D not resolved. With the DNA end fitting TRBJ2-5 better, the J assignment may be wrong. The CDR3 is made up of 14 amino acids. Germline V gene data show CDR1 as SGHTA and CDR2 as FQGTGA.

There are many counts of this clonotype. The chain recombines TRBV20-1 with TRBJ2-7; D is perhaps TRBD1 (5 bases). This CDR3 has 14 amino acids. The germline V gene encodes CDR1 DFQATT and CDR2 SNEGSKA (reference sequence). V lost 5 bases and J lost 6, with 20 bases in between. CDR3 sequence: CSAPPLGPTGEQYF. Here the CDR3 DNA reads TGCAGTGCTCCACCTCTGGGCCCTACAGGCGAGCAGTACTTC.

The chain links TRBV12-3 or TRBV12-4 to TRBJ2-5, with 11 bases that match TRBD2. Losses at the gene ends were 4 bases for V and 4 bases for J; bases not matched to a gene: 8. The CDR3 totals 16 residues. The CDR3 DNA reads TGTGCCAGCAGTTCCTGGCTAGCGGGAGGAGGAGAGACCCAGTACTTC. The encoded protein is CASSSWLAGGGETQYF.

This clonotype was observed many times. J is TRBJ1-1 and V is TRBV18; D not resolved. This CDR3 has 13 residues. Trimming took 8 bases from V and 2 from J, leaving 12 bases between them. Germline CDR1 and CDR2: KGHSH and LQKENI. CDR3 sequence: CASSLRSNTEAFF. CDR3 nucleotides: TGTGCCAGCAGCTTGCGCAGTAACACTGAAGCTTTCTTT.

The chain couples TRBV27 to TRBJ2-7; 10 bases agree with TRBD2. The germline gives CDR1 MNHEY, CDR2 SMNVEV (reference sequence). The CDR3 contains 13 residues. The V and J ends lost 5 bases and 5 bases, in that order; junction bases with no gene match: 3. CDR3 region: CASSRTSGHEQYF. The CDR3 DNA is TGTGCCAGCAGTCGGACTAGCGGCCACGAGCAGTACTTC.

The table lists this clonotype with a few counts. The gene calls are TRBV19 and TRBJ2-1; 8 bases align to TRBD2. V was pared by 3 bases and J by 6 bases, with 10 bases of the junction left unmatched. The length of the CDR3 is 16 residues. The germline gives CDR1 LNHDA, CDR2 SQIVND (reference sequence). The CDR3 spells CASSIEPGLVLNEQFF. The CDR3, as DNA: TGTGCCAGTAGTATCGAGCCGGGACTAGTTCTCAATGAGCAGTTCTTC.

This clonotype has at least ten counts. V gene TRBV3-1 combines with J gene TRBJ2-1, with 7 positions matching TRBD1. The CDR3 contains 13 residues. The J segment lost 8 bases and the V segment lost 6 bases, leaving 7 bases of the junction unmatched. Germline V lookup: CDR1 LGHDT, CDR2 YNNKEL (reference sequence). CDR3 sequence (DNA): TGTGCCAGCAGTCCCTACAGGGGACATGAGCAGTTCTTC. Translation: CASSPYRGHEQFF.

The table lists this clonotype with many counts. J is TRBJ2-3 and V is TRBV6-1; 13 bases agree with TRBD2. Germline CDR1 and CDR2: MNHNS and SASEGT. The CDR3 is made up of 14 amino acids. The J segment lost 8 bases and the V segment lost 6 bases, leaving 5 bases of the junction unmatched. The CDR3: CASSPTSGRATQYF. CDR3 coding DNA: TGTGCCAGCAGCCCTACTAGCGGGAGGGCTACGCAGTATTTT.

This clonotype has at least ten counts. This rearrangement joins TRBV6-5 to TRBJ1-2, with D unresolved. Germline lookup yields CDR1 MNHEY and CDR2 SVGAGI. V gave up 0 bases and J gave up 4 bases, with 3 bases separating them. The CDR3 consists of 12 residues. In DNA, the CDR3 is TGTGCCAGCAGTTACTCGGGCTATGGCTACACCTTC. The encoded protein is CASSYSGYGYTF.

This clonotype was counted at least ten times. This rearrangement joins TRBV7-9 to TRBJ2-7; D is perhaps TRBD1 (5 bases). The CDR3 sequence is 15 residues long. CDR1 SEHNR and CDR2 FQNEAQ come from the germline V gene (reference sequence). V shed 5 bases and J shed 0 bases, with 14 bases lying between them. This chain's CDR3 is CASSLSTVNSYEQYF. Written as DNA, the CDR3 is TGTGCCAGCAGCCTGTCGACAGTGAACTCCTACGAGCAGTACTTC.

The table lists this clonotype with many counts. The gene calls are TRBV27 and TRBJ2-3; TRBD2 matches at 11 bases. The CDR3 contains 16 residues. V shed 5 bases, J shed 5 bases, and the junction held 9 bases outside the gene matches. CDR1 is MNHEY, CDR2 SMNVEV, per germline (reference sequence). CDR3 sequence (DNA): TGTGCCAGCAGTGGATTAGCGGGAGGGCAGGGAGATACGCAGTATTTT. It yields the protein CASSGLAGGQGDTQYF.

This clonotype was seen ten or more times. The V gene is TRBV6-5, the J gene TRBJ1-1; D might be TRBD1 (5 bases). CDR3 length: 16 amino acids. Germline CDR1 MNHEY, CDR2 SVGAGI. V lost 2 bases and J 0 bases, leaving 13 bases between the germline ends. The CDR3 bases are TGTGCCAGCAGTTACAAGGGGATGAGGTTGAACACTGAAGCTTTCTTT. Amino acids: CASSYKGMRLNTEAFF.

This clonotype has just a few counts. This sequence joins TRBV6-1 and TRBJ1-3; D is possibly TRBD1 (5 bases). The CDR3 extends over 14 amino acids. Germline values: CDR1 MNHNS, CDR2 SASEGT. The V end lost 5 bases, the J end lost 4 bases, and 12 bases lay between the germline ends. The CDR3 DNA is TGTGCCAGCAGTCGCCCCGGGACGGGAAACACCATATATTTT. It specifies CASSRPGTGNTIYF.

The genes are TRBV11-3 and TRBJ2-3, with D possibly matching TRBD2 (6 bases). V lost 1 base to trimming and J lost 4 bases, with 12 bases between them. The CDR3 is 15 residues long. Germline assignment: CDR1 SGHNT and CDR2 YENEEA. This CDR3 is CASSLVGTPADTQYF. In DNA form, the CDR3 reads TGTGCCAGCAGCTTAGTGGGGACTCCGGCAGATACGCAGTATTTT.

CDR3 bases: TGTGCCAGTAGTATAAGGGGACAGGGGAACGGGGAGCTGTTTTTT. Translating it yields CASSIRGQGNGELFF. The chain has TRBV19 and TRBJ2-2, with TRBD1 identical over 10 bases. The CDR3 has 15 residues. Unmatched junction bases numbered 4, after V lost 2 bases and J lost 7 bases. CDR1 and CDR2 (germline): LNHDA, SQIVND (reference sequence).

This clonotype was recorded a few times. The chain employs TRBV7-3 and TRBJ2-2; D remains unclear. This CDR3 has 13 amino acids. V lost 5 bases and J lost 6, with 10 bases in between. Germline values: CDR1 SGHTA, CDR2 FQGTGA. CDR3 loop: CASSIRPSGELFF. CDR3 in DNA: TGTGCCAGCAGCATAAGGCCCTCCGGGGAGCTGTTTTTT.

The CDR3 DNA is TGCGCCAGCAGCCAAGATGGGGGGTTCCCTGGAAACACCATATATTTT. Its translation: CASSQDGGFPGNTIYF. This rearrangement joins TRBV4-1 to TRBJ1-3; D is possibly TRBD1 (5 bases). Deletions cut 0 bases from V and 2 bases from J, with 11 bases between. Germline-derived CDR1 and CDR2 are MGHRA and YSYEKL. The CDR3 is 16 amino acids.

This clonotype was seen repeatedly, ten times or more. The rearrangement joins TRBV20-1 to TRBJ2-1; 7 bases match TRBD1. The CDR3 is 13 amino acids. After removal of 5 bases from V and 6 bases from J, the junction contained 7 bases not matched to a gene. Germline-derived CDR1 and CDR2 are DFQATT and SNEGSKA (reference sequence). The CDR3 DNA reads as TGCAGTGCTTGGGACAGTATTTCCAATGAGCAGTTCTTC. It codes for CSAWDSISNEQFF.

This sequence joins TRBV14 and TRBJ1-2; D is possibly TRBD1 (5 bases). The CDR3 loop spans 17 amino acids. V was pared by 0 bases and J by 0 bases, with 14 bases between. Per the germline V gene, CDR1 is SGHDN and CDR2 is FVKESK. In DNA, the CDR3 is TGTGCCAGCAGCCAAGATTTGACGGGGCCTTCTAACTATGGCTACACCTTC. Translated, it gives CASSQDLTGPSNYGYTF. Full variable domain (outside the CDR3, taken from reference TRBV14 and TRBJ1-2): EAGVTQFPSHSVIEKGQTVTLRCDPISGHDNLYWYRRVMGKEIKFLLHFVKESKQDESGMPNNRFLAERTGGTYSTLKVQPAELEDSGVYFCASSQDLTGPSNYGYTFGSGTRLTVV.

As concerns this clonotype: A far larger clone lies a single base away; this is likely a read error. The rearrangement joins TRBV6-2 or TRBV6-3 to TRBJ2-7; 9 nucleotides align to TRBD2. This CDR3 has 14 residues. Trimming cost V 5 bases and J 7 bases; bases outside gene matches: 9. Germline-derived CDR1 and CDR2 are MNHEY and SVGEGT. The CDR3 DNA follows: TGTGCCAGCAGTGATACTAGCGGGTACAATGAGCAGTACTTC. Protein: CASSDTSGYNEQYF.

In this sample, this clonotype turned up many times. This chain uses TRBV9 with TRBJ1-1; D remains unclear. The CDR3 contains 15 residues. Germline lookup yields CDR1 SGDLS and CDR2 YYNGEE. V gave up 1 base and J gave up 0 bases, with 10 bases separating them. The CDR3 nucleotides are TGTGCCAGCAGCGTAAATTGGGTCATGAACACTGAAGCTTTCTTT. This encodes CASSVNWVMNTEAFF.

This chain joins TRBV14 and TRBJ2-3; 7 bases match TRBD2. Germline V lookup: CDR1 SGHDN, CDR2 FVKESK. The CDR3 spans 15 residues. V shed 3 bases, J shed 4 bases, and the junction held 7 bases outside the gene matches. The CDR3 coding sequence is TGTGCCAGCAGCCACGGGACTACCCGAGCAGATACGCAGTATTTT. Its translation is CASSHGTTRADTQYF.

The chain couples TRBV29-1 to TRBJ2-1, with 15 bases identical to TRBD2. Germline CDR1 is SQVTM and CDR2 is ANQGSEA. The CDR3 has 17 residues. With 6 bases clipped from V and 6 bases from J, the junction kept 12 bases outside the gene matches. The CDR3 DNA follows: TGCAGCGTCTCCCGAGGGACTAGCGGGAGGTTAGTCAATGAGCAGTTCTTC. It codes for CSVSRGTSGRLVNEQFF.

This clonotype was observed a handful of times. The rearrangement links TRBV28 to TRBJ1-1; no firm D call. Germline V lookup: CDR1 MDHEN, CDR2 SYDVKM. The CDR3 is made up of 15 amino acids. Between the trimmed V and J ends, which lost 8 bases and 3 bases, there was a span of 19 bases. The CDR3 sequence: CASGPPDDGDTEAFF. The CDR3 region has the DNA TGTGCCAGCGGCCCTCCTGACGATGGGGACACTGAAGCTTTCTTT.

The chain uses TRBV11-2 and TRBJ1-3; 8 nucleotides match TRBD1. Trimming removed 5 bases from V and 1 base from J; junction bases left unmatched: 13. This CDR3 region has 18 residues. Germline V gene sequence: CDR1 SGHAT, CDR2 FQNNGV. The CDR3 coding sequence is TGTGCCAGCAGCAGCAAAGGTACAGGGGGTACTTCTGGAAACACCATATATTTT. Protein product: CASSSKGTGGTSGNTIYF.

This chain joins TRBV19 and TRBJ2-3; D gene unclear. This CDR3 contains 11 residues. Trimming removed 1 base at V and 6 bases at J, with 2 bases between. CDR1 and CDR2 from the germline V gene are LNHDA and SQIVND (reference sequence). The CDR3 protein is CASSIGDTQYF. CDR3 nucleotide sequence: TGTGCCAGTAGTATAGGTGATACGCAGTATTTT.